This entry lists 32 T cell receptor beta chains sequenced from one sample in a study of vaccination effects on CD4 cells after COVID-19. These TCRs' antigens remain unknown. Scientists isolated CD4+ T cells after a roughly ten-day culture period ended. Participants received two doses of either the BNT162b2 or mRNA-1273 vaccine. The method was immunoSEQ multiplex PCR; TCRdb's version includes in-frame clones alone and lacks a portion of them. This sample has tens of thousands of clones, with 70% to 85% found just once. Sequencing was performed on CD4+ T cells from PBMCs cultured without peptide, taken after COVID-19 vaccination. These receptors were taken from a human donor who received a COVID-19 vaccine.

The rearrangement uses TRBV5-6 and TRBJ2-7; D might be TRBD2 (7 bases). Germline assignment: CDR1 SGHDT and CDR2 YYEEEE. This CDR3 contains 15 residues. V was shortened by 5 bases and J by 1 base, with 16 bases between the two germline ends. CDR3 coding DNA: TGTGCCAGCAGAAGGACGGGGGGCGCTTCCTACGAGCAGTACGTC. Protein product: CASRRTGGASYEQYV.

The chain couples TRBV10-1 to TRBJ2-1; 8 nucleotides line up with TRBD1. The CDR3 is 13 amino acids. Germline V CDR1 and CDR2: WNHNN, SYGVQD (reference sequence). V was clipped by 6 bases and J by 9 bases; unmatched bases: 7. The CDR3 bases are TGCGCCAGCAGAAGAGCAGGGGGCTCTGAGCAGTTCTTC. It encodes CASRRAGGSEQFF.

The rearrangement uses TRBV11-1 and TRBJ1-1; TRBD1 aligns across 7 bases. The V gene's germline CDR1 is SGHAT and CDR2 FQDESV (reference sequence). V shed 1 base, J shed 8 bases, and the junction held 4 bases outside the gene matches. The CDR3 runs 13 residues. The CDR3 reads CASSLGGQLEAFF. For the CDR3, the DNA is TGTGCCAGCAGCTTAGGGGGACAGCTCGAAGCTTTCTTT. The full variable domain, rest sourced from reference TRBV11-1 and TRBJ1-1, is EAEVAQSPRYKITEKSQAVAFWCDPISGHATLYWYRQILGQGPELLVQFQDESVVDDSQLPKDRFSAERLKGVDSTLKIQPAELGDSAMYLCASSLGGQLEAFFGQGTRLTVV.

V usage is TRBV7-3 and J usage is TRBJ1-1; TRBD1 might be the D (6 bases). V gave up 5 bases and J gave up 4 bases, with 20 bases separating them. The CDR3 runs to 16 residues. Per the germline V gene, CDR1 is SGHTA and CDR2 is FQGTGA. The CDR3 spells CASSPRSGDGITEAFF. CDR3 sequence (DNA): TGTGCCAGCAGCCCAAGGTCAGGGGATGGGATCACTGAAGCTTTCTTT.

V and J are TRBV10-2 and TRBJ2-7; D is unresolved. V was pared by 0 bases and J by 5 bases, with 8 bases between. The CDR3 spans 13 residues. Germline loops: CDR1 WSHSY, CDR2 SAAADI. CDR3 residues: CASSESKGHEQYV. CDR3 coding DNA: TGCGCCAGCAGTGAGTCGAAGGGCCACGAGCAGTACGTC.

This clone was seen a single time. The CDR3 sequence: CASMGQGNLLLETQYF. CDR3 nucleotides: TGTGCCAGCATGGGACAGGGCAATTTATTATTGGAGACCCAGTACTTC. V usage is TRBV28 and J usage is TRBJ2-5, with 9 bases fitting TRBD1. V shed 7 bases, J shed 5 bases, and the junction held 14 bases outside the gene matches. The CDR3 is 16 amino acids. The germline gives CDR1 MDHEN, CDR2 SYDVKM.

The V call is TRBV5-1, the J call TRBJ2-1; possibly TRBD1 or TRBD2 for D (5 bases each). CDR1 and CDR2 (germline): SGHRS, YFSETQ. Trimming stripped 3 bases from V and 4 bases from J, with 11 bases between. The CDR3 runs to 14 residues. In DNA, the CDR3 is TGCGCCAGCAGCTCGGGACGGATTTACAATGAGCAGTTCTTC. It codes for CASSSGRIYNEQFF. The whole variable domain, filled in from reference TRBV5-1 and TRBJ2-1, reads KAGVTQTPRYLIKTRGQQVTLSCSPISGHRSVSWYQQTPGQGLQFLFEYFSETQRNKGNFPGRFSGRQFSNSRSEMNVSTLELGDSALYLCASSSGRIYNEQFFGPGTRLTVL.

The genes are TRBV5-1 and TRBJ2-7; D might be TRBD2 (7 bases). This CDR3 contains 15 residues. Per the germline V gene, CDR1 is SGHRS and CDR2 is YFSETQ. The CDR3 DNA reads as TGCCCCTGGGGGGGGCCTAGGTTTTCAGGGTGCGAGCAGTACGTC. Translation gives CPWGGPRFSGCEQYV.

This chain joins TRBV3-1 (or the pseudogene TRBV3-2) and TRBJ2-3, with D tentatively TRBD1 (6 bases). The CDR3 spans 17 residues. CDR1 is LGHDT, CDR2 YNNKEL, per germline (reference sequence). V was pared by 1 base and J by 3 bases, with 17 bases between. The CDR3 DNA sequence: TGTGCCAGCAGCCAAGCAGGGGCGGTCCTCGGGACAGATACGCAGTATTTT. Residues: CASSQAGAVLGTDTQYF.

The rearrangement uses TRBV29-1 and TRBJ2-5; the D gene is possibly TRBD2 (6 bases). Germline CDR1 reads SQVTM; CDR2 reads ANQGSEA. Trimming left V 7 bases short and J 2 bases short, with 11 bases between. CDR3 length: 12 residues. CDR3 in amino acids: CSASRGQETQYF. In DNA, the CDR3 is TGCAGCGCTTCACGGGGGCAAGAGACCCAGTACTTC.

This chain joins TRBV2 and TRBJ1-3, with D maybe TRBD1 (6 bases). Germline CDR1 is SNHLY and CDR2 is FYNNEI. There are 15 residues in the CDR3. Trimming cost V 4 bases and J 2 bases, with 12 bases left between them. The CDR3 sequence: CASSGQGIAGNTIYF. For the CDR3, the DNA is TGTGCCAGCAGTGGCCAGGGGATCGCTGGAAACACCATATATTTT.

The chain employs TRBV7-8 and TRBJ2-4, with TRBD1 identical over 9 bases. This CDR3 is built from 16 residues. CDR1 and CDR2 (germline): SGHVS, FQNEAQ. The V and J ends lost 1 base and 2 bases, in that order; junction bases with no gene match: 3. For the CDR3, the DNA is TGTGCCAGCAGCTTAGGGACAGGGGTCACCAAAAACATTCAGTACTTC. Protein: CASSLGTGVTKNIQYF.

This clone came up once. This chain connects TRBV27 to TRBJ2-4; D is perhaps TRBD1 or TRBD2 (5 bases each). The CDR3 extends over 14 amino acids. The germline gives CDR1 MNHEY, CDR2 SMNVEV (reference sequence). The V gene lost 2 bases and the J gene lost 7 bases, with 12 bases spanning the gap. CDR3 coding DNA: TGTGCCAGCAGTTTAGGGGGTAGTTTGAACATTCAGTACTTC. Protein: CASSLGGSLNIQYF.

The rearrangement links TRBV19 to TRBJ1-2, with D tentatively TRBD1 (6 bases). Trimming took 3 bases from V and 4 from J, leaving 12 bases between them. The CDR3 sequence is 14 residues long. Germline CDR1 is LNHDA and CDR2 is SQIVND (reference sequence). CDR3 sequence: CASSIWGLGYGYTF. CDR3 bases: TGTGCCAGTAGTATTTGGGGGCTCGGCTATGGCTACACCTTC.

The rearrangement links TRBV6-5 to TRBJ2-3, with TRBD1 as a possible D gene (6 bases). The CDR3 runs to 15 residues. The V gene lost 6 bases and the J gene lost 2 bases, with 15 bases spanning the gap. From germline, CDR1 is MNHEY and CDR2 SVGAGI. CDR3 region: CASRLRTGTTDTQYF. Here the CDR3 DNA reads TGTGCCAGCAGGCTAAGAACAGGGACCACAGATACGCAGTATTTT.

The chain has TRBV30 and TRBJ1-1; 7 nucleotides agree with TRBD1. The CDR3 spans 13 residues. V gave up 2 bases and J gave up 5 bases; unmatched junction bases: 5. Germline V gene data show CDR1 as GTSNPN and CDR2 as SVGIG (reference sequence). The CDR3 loop reads CAWSNRGWTEAFF. DNA of the CDR3: TGTGCCTGGAGTAACAGGGGCTGGACTGAAGCTTTCTTT.

This chain joins TRBV10-1 and TRBJ1-4; 9 nucleotides agree with TRBD1. The ends lost 6 bases at V and 7 bases at J; junction bases unmatched: 3. Germline CDR1 reads WNHNN; CDR2 reads SYGVQD (reference sequence). This CDR3 is built from 13 residues. Written as DNA, the CDR3 is TGCGCCAGCAGGGACAGGGGAGGTGAAAAACTGTTTTTT. Protein sequence: CASRDRGGEKLFF.

The chain has TRBV6-4 and TRBJ2-6, with D possibly being TRBD1 or TRBD2 (5 bases each). The CDR3 contains 15 residues. Germline CDR1 MRHNA, CDR2 SNTAGT. V lost 2 bases, J lost 0 bases, and 5 bases lay in between. CDR3 sequence: CASSDGGSGANVLTF. The CDR3 nucleotides read TGTGCCAGCAGTGACGGGGGCTCTGGGGCCAACGTCCTGACTTTC.

This clone has a handful of counts. The V gene is TRBV7-8, the J gene TRBJ2-7; no reliable D call. V was trimmed by 5 bases and J by 2 bases, leaving 13 bases between them. Germline-derived CDR1 and CDR2 are SGHVS and FQNEAQ. This CDR3 contains 14 residues. The CDR3 DNA sequence: TGTGCCAGCAGCACCCGGACGAAACCCTACGAGCAGTACGTC. It specifies CASSTRTKPYEQYV.

This chain links TRBV4-1 with TRBJ2-7; 8 positions match TRBD1. There are 14 residues in the CDR3. V lost 4 bases, J lost 4 bases, and 6 bases stayed unmatched. Germline loops: CDR1 MGHRA, CDR2 YSYEKL. The DNA for the CDR3 is TGCGCCAGCAGCCGAGACAGGGGAACTTACGAGCAGTACGTC. Its translation is CASSRDRGTYEQYV.

The genes are TRBV18 and TRBJ2-1; no firm D call. Per the germline V gene, CDR1 is KGHSH and CDR2 is LQKENI. With 3 bases removed from V and 8 bases from J, the gap between germline ends came to 14 bases. This CDR3 is 14 amino acids long. The CDR3 DNA is TGTGCCAGCTCACCCGAGGCAAAGGGTTATGAGCAGTTCTTC. This codes for CASSPEAKGYEQFF.

The chain recombines TRBV19 with TRBJ2-5, with D perhaps TRBD2 (6 bases). V was pared by 3 bases and J by 5 bases, with 16 bases between. The CDR3 contains 15 residues. Per the germline V gene, CDR1 is LNHDA and CDR2 is SQIVND (reference sequence). This CDR3 reads CASSILSSGGETQYF. In DNA, the CDR3 is TGTGCCAGTAGTATTTTGAGCAGCGGAGGGGAGACCCAGTACTTC.

The J gene is TRBJ2-2, the V gene TRBV6-5; tentatively, D is TRBD1 (6 bases). Germline CDR1 and CDR2: MNHEY and SVGAGI. Trimming left V 5 bases short and J 10 bases short, with 11 bases between. The CDR3 runs to 12 residues. The CDR3 region is CASSTGWQELFF. As DNA, the CDR3 is TGTGCCAGCAGTACAGGGTGGCAGGAGCTGTTTTTT.

The CDR3 DNA reads as TGTGCCAGCAGCCAGAGCGGGGAGCTGTTTTTT. Amino acid sequence: CASSQSGELFF. J is TRBJ2-2 and V is TRBV3-1 (or the pseudogene TRBV3-2); the D is unclear. This CDR3 has 11 amino acids. The V and J ends lost 3 bases and 7 bases respectively, with 3 bases between them. The V gene's germline CDR1 is LGHDT and CDR2 YNNKEL (reference sequence).

This clone was counted a single time. The chain couples TRBV7-2 to TRBJ2-3, with unresolved D. V was clipped by 2 bases and J by 5 bases, with 5 bases between them. The germline CDR1 and CDR2 sequences are SGHTA and FQGNSA. The CDR3 runs to 12 residues. CDR3 protein: CASSLYGDTQYF. The DNA of the CDR3 is TGTGCCAGCAGCTTATACGGAGATACGCAGTATTTT. Drawing the rest from reference TRBV7-2 and TRBJ2-3, the complete variable domain is GAGVSQSPSNKVTEKGKDVELRCDPISGHTALYWYRQSLGQGLEFLIYFQGNSAPDKSGLPSDRFSAERTGGSVSTLTIQRTQQEDSAVYLCASSLYGDTQYFGPGTRLTVL.

This clone was recorded once. The rearrangement uses TRBV28 and TRBJ1-5; D is uncertain. The CDR3 consists of 16 residues. CDR1 and CDR2 from the germline V gene are MDHEN and SYDVKM. Trimming pared 3 bases from V and 2 bases from J, leaving 14 bases between. CDR3 DNA sequence: TGTGCCAGCAGTTTGGATCGCCGGAGCGGCAATCAGCCCCAGCATTTT. It is translated as CASSLDRRSGNQPQHF.

J is TRBJ1-1 and V is TRBV4-2; 10 bases agree with TRBD1. Germline CDR1 reads LGHNA; CDR2 reads YNFKEQ. V gave up 5 bases and J gave up 2 bases; unmatched junction bases: 8. This CDR3 spans 16 amino acids. CDR3 sequence: CASSDPGQGLNTEAFF. The DNA of the CDR3 is TGTGCCAGCAGCGATCCGGGACAGGGGCTAAACACTGAAGCTTTCTTT.

The chain has TRBV6-5 and TRBJ2-3; TRBD1 matches 7 bases. Germline V lookup: CDR1 MNHEY, CDR2 SVGAGI. V lost 4 bases, J lost 0 bases, and 4 bases stayed unmatched. The CDR3 sequence is 15 residues long. For the CDR3, the DNA is TGTGCCAGCAGTTCGCACAGGGGCAGCACAGATACGCAGTATTTT. Its translation: CASSSHRGSTDTQYF.

This clone was observed a single time. The chain combines TRBV5-4 with TRBJ2-3, with 7 bases lining up with TRBD2. V was clipped by 4 bases and J by 2 bases; unmatched bases: 7. Germline V gene data show CDR1 as SGHNT and CDR2 as YYREEE (reference sequence). The CDR3 loop spans 15 amino acids. The CDR3 nucleotides are TGTGCCAGCAGCCACCCTAGCGGTTCCACAGATACGCAGTATTTT. As protein: CASSHPSGSTDTQYF.

This clone has only a few counts. V usage is TRBV30 and J usage is TRBJ2-7, with 7 bases matching TRBD1. V was clipped by 2 bases and J by 1 base; unmatched bases: 5. Germline V gives CDR1 GTSNPN, CDR2 SVGIG (reference sequence). The CDR3 consists of 14 residues. In DNA form, the CDR3 reads TGTGCCTGGAGTTATGGACAGGTGTCCTACGAGCAGTACGTC. This encodes CAWSYGQVSYEQYV.

This chain links TRBV5-5 with TRBJ1-5, with unresolved D. The CDR3 contains 14 residues. V lost 4 bases to trimming and J lost 0 bases, with 8 bases between them. Germline V gives CDR1 SGHKS, CDR2 YYEKEE (reference sequence). In DNA, the CDR3 is TGTGCCAGCAGCCGGGATAGTAGCAATCAGCCCCAGCATTTT. Encoded protein: CASSRDSSNQPQHF.

Turning to this clone: Other nucleotide sequences from this sample produce the same CDR3. V and J are TRBV18 and TRBJ2-5; TRBD2 matches at 9 bases. From germline, CDR1 is KGHSH and CDR2 LQKENI. J was trimmed by 2 bases and V by 1 base; bases with no gene match: 2. The CDR3 has 15 amino acids. The CDR3 nucleotides read TGTGCCAGCTCACCACTAGCGGGGGCACAAGAGACCCAGTACTTC. Protein sequence: CASSPLAGAQETQYF.